This T cell receptor (delta chain) was found in a study of gamma-delta T cells after stem cell transplantation. CDR1 GEAIGNYY and CDR2 EKD come from the germline V gene. Trimming at V came to 1 base and at J to 4 bases, leaving 4 bases not matched to a gene. The CDR3 loop spans 14 amino acids. TCRdb reprocessed the RT-PCR reads using CATT. The table has over a thousand delta-chain clones, about 5% seen once; the top ten hold 45% to 60%. This clone was picked up a small number of times. The sequenced sample consisted of gamma-delta T cells. This chain uses TRDV2 with TRDJ1, with 8 bases fitting TRDD3. This TCR derives from a human donor. It is not recorded whose cells these are; they may come from a transplant donor. Here the CDR3 DNA reads TGTGCCTGTGACACAGTGGGGGATCGCGATAAACTCATCTTT. Protein sequence: CACDTVGDRDKLIF.